This TCR beta chain appears in the sequencing data of a study of T cells in localized non-small cell lung cancer (dated by TCRdb to 2019 to 2021). General notes on the study: The study examined T cell repertoires in 200 to 250 patients with early-stage NSCLC and compared tumors with uninvolved tumor-adjacent lungs. The cohort comprised 236 treatment-naïve NSCLC patients with resected, localized lung tumors. NSCLC patients had a mean age of approximately 72 years, and fewer than 150 were male and about a hundred female.

Comments on this clone: The antigen this receptor binds is unknown. No qualities accompany the bases; no much larger clone lies one base away.

Including cysteine and phenylalanine, the CDR3 has 16 amino acids. The entry retains the CDR3 DNA only, 48 bases that are in frame from base 1. V was cut back by 0 bases and J by 4 bases, leaving a gap of 15 bases between them. Looking up the germline V gene yields CDR1 MNHEY and CDR2 SVGAGI. Beyond this particular receptor, the publication reports: Since the design was exploratory, TCR variables were selected using unadjusted p-values with no false-discovery rate correction. Longer overall survival was associated with higher T cell density in blood, whereas shorter survival was associated with higher clonality in adjacent lung. A median of roughly 56 of the top 100 tumor clones were detected in paired uninvolved adjacent lung, and 25 to 35 of these tumor clones were also found among the top 100 clones of the paired uninvolved adjacent lung. Uninvolved tumor-adjacent lung showed the highest T cell clonality, higher than tumor, which suggests more focused antigenic responses in the uninvolved tumor-adjacent lung. Because multi-region tumor sequencing was not done, intratumor heterogeneity could not be ruled out.

The immunoSEQ Assay was used to sequence TCR beta CDR3 regions from DNA. Per the original workflow: To compute T cell density, TCR beta template counts were normalized to usable DNA, which was estimated by amplifying housekeeping genes. Richness was estimated using the preseqR package, with extrapolation to 400,000 templates for PBMC samples and to 120,000 templates for tissue samples. Clonality was defined as one minus Pielou's evenness. To identify tissue-enriched TCRs, differential abundance testing was run on productive amino-acid clonotypes with a minimum total count of 5 and an alpha of 0.1. Repertoire overlap between compartments was quantified with the Jaccard Index and Morisita Overlap Index. GLIPH grouped TCR beta CDR3s together with public tetramer-defined viral CDR3s, and a viral motif had to include at least three viral sequences and show V-gene enrichment. The table comes from immuneACCESS by way of TCRdb, which keeps in-frame sequences with V and J called. Part of the clones is missing from these tables; in studies checked, under half for an unresolved V gene and the rest for unknown reasons. V, J and clone size are taken as reported in that table, and D and trimming were inferred from the DNA itself. This sample comprises about 91,000 clones, around 90% of them detected only once. The top ten hold around 15% of the sample.

At diagnosis, peripheral blood, uninvolved tumor-adjacent lung and tumor were collected and were preserved as a mix of fresh-frozen and FFPE material. For TCR repertoire profiling, blood samples were analyzed as peripheral blood mononuclear cells. The receptor's source is a man aged 40 to 75 with stage I squamous cell lung carcinoma. Here the chain combines TRBV6-5 and TRBJ2-5; the D segment cannot be called with confidence. Sequences were derived from peripheral blood, sampled before any cancer treatment. CDR3 loop: CASSYSSLGDRETQYF. The DNA sequence follows: TGTGCCAGCAGTTACTCGTCCCTTGGAGATAGAGAGACCCAGTACTTC.